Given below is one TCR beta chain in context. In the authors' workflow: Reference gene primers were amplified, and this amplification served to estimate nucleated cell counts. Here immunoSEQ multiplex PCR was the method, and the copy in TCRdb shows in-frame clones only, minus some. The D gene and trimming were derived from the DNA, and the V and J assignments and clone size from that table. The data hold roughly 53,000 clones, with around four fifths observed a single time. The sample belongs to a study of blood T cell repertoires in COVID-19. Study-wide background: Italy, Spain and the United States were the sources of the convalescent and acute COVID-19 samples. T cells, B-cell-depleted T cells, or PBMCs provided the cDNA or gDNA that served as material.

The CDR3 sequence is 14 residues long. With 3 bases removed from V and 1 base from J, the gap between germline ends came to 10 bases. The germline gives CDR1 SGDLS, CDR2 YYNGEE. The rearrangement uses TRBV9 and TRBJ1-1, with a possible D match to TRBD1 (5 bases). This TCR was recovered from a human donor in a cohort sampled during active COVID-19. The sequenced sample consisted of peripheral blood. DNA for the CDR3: TGTGCCAGCAGCGCCCACGGACAGAACACTGAAGCTTTCTTT. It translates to CASSAHGQNTEAFF.